The entry below describes one T cell receptor (beta chain). What it binds is unknown. This record comes from a study of T cells after yellow fever vaccination. CDR3 length: 15 residues. Deletions cut 5 bases from V and 2 bases from J, with 13 bases between. UMIs and a universal primer site were added when TCR cDNA was made by 5'RACE template switching. TCRdb processed the 5' RACE reads anew with MiXCR; each CDR3 protein has one entry. The table includes around 120,000 distinct CDR3 sequences, approximately 14% detected once. Broader study findings: Overall, a small share of clonotypes was seen in both CD4 and CD8 compartments. At under 98% for CD4 and approximately 88% for CD8, most primary-vaccination clones showed up again after the booster.

V usage is TRBV12-3 or TRBV12-4 and J usage is TRBJ1-5; maybe TRBD1 (5 bases). The sequenced sample was CD8+ T cells sorted from PBMCs, obtained 5 days after the yellow fever booster vaccination. The receptor was isolated from a man between 18 and 35 years old who received the YFV17D yellow fever vaccine. The DNA for the CDR3 is TGTGCCAGCAGTATAGGGGCGCCTGGCAATCAGCCCCAGCATTTT. It codes for CASSIGAPGNQPQHF.